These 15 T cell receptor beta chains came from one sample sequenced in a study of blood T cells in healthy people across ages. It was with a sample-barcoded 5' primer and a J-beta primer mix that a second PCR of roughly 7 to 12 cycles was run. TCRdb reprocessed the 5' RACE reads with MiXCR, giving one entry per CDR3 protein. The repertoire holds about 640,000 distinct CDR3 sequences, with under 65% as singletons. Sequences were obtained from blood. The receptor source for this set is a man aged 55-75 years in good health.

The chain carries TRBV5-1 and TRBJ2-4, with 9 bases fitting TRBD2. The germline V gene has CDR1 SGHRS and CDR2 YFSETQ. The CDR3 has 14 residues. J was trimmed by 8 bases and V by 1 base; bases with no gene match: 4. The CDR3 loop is CASSLTAGGHIQYF. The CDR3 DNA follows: TGCGCCAGCAGCTTGACGGCGGGGGGGCACATTCAGTACTTC.

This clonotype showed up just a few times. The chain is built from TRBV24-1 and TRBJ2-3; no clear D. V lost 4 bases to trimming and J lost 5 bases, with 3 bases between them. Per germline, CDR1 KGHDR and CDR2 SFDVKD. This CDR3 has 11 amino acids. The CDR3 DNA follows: TGTGCCACCAGTGACCAAGATACGCAGTATTTT. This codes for CATSDQDTQYF.

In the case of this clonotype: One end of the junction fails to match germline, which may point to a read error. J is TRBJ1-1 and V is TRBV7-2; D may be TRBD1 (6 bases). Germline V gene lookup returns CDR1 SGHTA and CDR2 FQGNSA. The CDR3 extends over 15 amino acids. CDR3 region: CAGSLVREGETEAFF. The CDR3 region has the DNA TGTGCCGGCAGCTTAGTACGCGAGGGGGAGACTGAAGCTTTCTTT.

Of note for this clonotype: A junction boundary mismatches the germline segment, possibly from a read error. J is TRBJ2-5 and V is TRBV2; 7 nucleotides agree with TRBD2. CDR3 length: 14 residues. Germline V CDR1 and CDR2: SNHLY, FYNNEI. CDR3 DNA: TGTGCCAGCACCCTCGGGACTACACAAGAGGCCCAGTACTTC. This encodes CASTLGTTQEAQYF.

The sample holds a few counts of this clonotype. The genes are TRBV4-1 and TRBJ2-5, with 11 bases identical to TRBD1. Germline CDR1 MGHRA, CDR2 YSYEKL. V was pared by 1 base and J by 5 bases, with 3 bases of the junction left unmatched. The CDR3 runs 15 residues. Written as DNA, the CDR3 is TGCGCCAGCAGCCAAGGGACAGGGGGCATGGAGACCCAGTACTTC. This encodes CASSQGTGGMETQYF.

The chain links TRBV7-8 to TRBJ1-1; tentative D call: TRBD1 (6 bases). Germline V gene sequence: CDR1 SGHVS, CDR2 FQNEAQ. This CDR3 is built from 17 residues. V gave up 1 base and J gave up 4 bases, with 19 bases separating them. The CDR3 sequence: CASSLGRGWGGGTEAFF. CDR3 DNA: TGTGCCAGCAGCTTAGGTAGGGGGTGGGGAGGCGGCACTGAAGCTTTCTTT.

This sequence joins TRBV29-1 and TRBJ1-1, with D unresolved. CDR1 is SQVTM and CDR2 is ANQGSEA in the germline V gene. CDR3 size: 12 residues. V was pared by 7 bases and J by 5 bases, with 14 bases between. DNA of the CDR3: TGCAGCGCCCCGGACGGGAAGACTGAAGCTTTCTTT. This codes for CSAPDGKTEAFF.

Here the CDR3 DNA reads TGTGCCAGCAGCTTGGCAACTACTAACTATGGCTACACCTTC. Amino acids: CASSLATTNYGYTF. The chain employs TRBV7-2 and TRBJ1-2; D is ambiguous. Germline-derived CDR1 and CDR2 are SGHTA and FQGNSA. This CDR3 has 14 residues. Trimming removed 3 bases at V and 0 bases at J, with 8 bases between.

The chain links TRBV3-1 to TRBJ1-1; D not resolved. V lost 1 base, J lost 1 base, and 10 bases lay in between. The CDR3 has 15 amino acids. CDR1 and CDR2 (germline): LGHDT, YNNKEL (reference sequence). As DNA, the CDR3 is TGTGCCAGCAGCCAAGCAGGTTTCGGGAACACTGAAGCTTTCTTT. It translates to CASSQAGFGNTEAFF.

For the CDR3, the DNA is TGTGCCAGCAGGTTCCTACAGGAGTACGAGCAGTACTTC. Translation gives CASRFLQEYEQYF. The chain carries TRBV6-1 and TRBJ2-5; a possible D gene is TRBD1 (5 bases). The J call could be wrong; TRBJ2-7 is a better fit for the DNA end. The CDR3 is 13 residues long. Germline CDR1 reads MNHNS; CDR2 reads SASEGT.

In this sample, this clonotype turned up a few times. In nucleotides, the CDR3 is TGTGCCAGCAGCGAGGGACTAGCGCAAGAGACCCAGTACTTC. Residues: CASSEGLAQETQYF. The V gene is TRBV7-2, the J gene TRBJ2-5; TRBD2 agrees at 10 bases. Germline loops: CDR1 SGHTA, CDR2 FQGNSA. The CDR3 totals 14 residues. The V gene end was trimmed by 5 bases and the J gene end by 2 bases; junction bases not matched to a gene: 2.

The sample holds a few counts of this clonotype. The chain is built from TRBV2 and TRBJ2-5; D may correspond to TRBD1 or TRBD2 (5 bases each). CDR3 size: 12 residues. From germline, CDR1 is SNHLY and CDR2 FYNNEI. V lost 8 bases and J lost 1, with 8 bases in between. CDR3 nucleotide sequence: TGTGCCAGCGGGGGAACCCAAGAGACCCAGTACTTC. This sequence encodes CASGGTQETQYF.

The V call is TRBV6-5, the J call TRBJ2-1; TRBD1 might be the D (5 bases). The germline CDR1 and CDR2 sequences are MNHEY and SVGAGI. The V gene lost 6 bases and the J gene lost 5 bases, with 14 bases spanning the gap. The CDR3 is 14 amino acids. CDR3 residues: CASRGPDRNNEQFF. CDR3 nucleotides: TGTGCCAGCAGAGGACCCGACAGAAACAATGAGCAGTTCTTC.

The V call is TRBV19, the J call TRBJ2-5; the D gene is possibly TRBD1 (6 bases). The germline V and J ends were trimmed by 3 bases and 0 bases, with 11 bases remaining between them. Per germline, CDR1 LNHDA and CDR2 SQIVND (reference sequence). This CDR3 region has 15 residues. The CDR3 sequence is CASSIRDNYQETQYF. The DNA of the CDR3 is TGTGCCAGTAGTATCCGGGACAACTACCAAGAGACCCAGTACTTC.

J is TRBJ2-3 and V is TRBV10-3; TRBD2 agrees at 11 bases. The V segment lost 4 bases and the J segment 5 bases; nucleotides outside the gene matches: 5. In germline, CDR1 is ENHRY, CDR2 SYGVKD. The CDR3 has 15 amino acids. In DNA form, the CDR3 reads TGTGCCATCAGTGTCCTAGCGGGGGGACAAGATACGCAGTATTTT. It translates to CAISVLAGGQDTQYF.